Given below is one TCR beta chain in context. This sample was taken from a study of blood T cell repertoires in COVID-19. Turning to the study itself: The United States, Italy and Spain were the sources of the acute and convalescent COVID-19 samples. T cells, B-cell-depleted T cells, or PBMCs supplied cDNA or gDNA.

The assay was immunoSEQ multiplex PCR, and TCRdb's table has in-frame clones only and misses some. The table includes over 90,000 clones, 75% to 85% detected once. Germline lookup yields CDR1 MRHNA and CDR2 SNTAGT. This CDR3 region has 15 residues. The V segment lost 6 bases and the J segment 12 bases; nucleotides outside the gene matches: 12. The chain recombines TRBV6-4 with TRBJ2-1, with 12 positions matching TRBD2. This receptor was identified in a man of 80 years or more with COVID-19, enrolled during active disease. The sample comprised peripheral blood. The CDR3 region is CASSPGTSGLGGQFF. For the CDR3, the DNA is TGTGCCAGCAGCCCCGGGACTAGCGGGCTAGGAGGGCAGTTCTTC.